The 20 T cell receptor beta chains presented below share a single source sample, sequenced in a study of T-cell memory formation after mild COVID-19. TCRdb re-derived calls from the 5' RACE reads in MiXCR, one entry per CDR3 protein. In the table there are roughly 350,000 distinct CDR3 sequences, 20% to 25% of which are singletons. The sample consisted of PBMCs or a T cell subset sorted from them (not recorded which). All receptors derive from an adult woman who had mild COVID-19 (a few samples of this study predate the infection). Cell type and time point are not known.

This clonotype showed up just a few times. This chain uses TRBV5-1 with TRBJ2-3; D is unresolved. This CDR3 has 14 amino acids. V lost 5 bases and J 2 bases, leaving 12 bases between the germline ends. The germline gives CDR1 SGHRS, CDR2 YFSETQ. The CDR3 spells CASSKGRTTDTQYF. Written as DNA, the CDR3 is TGCGCCAGCAGTAAGGGCAGAACCACAGATACGCAGTATTTT.

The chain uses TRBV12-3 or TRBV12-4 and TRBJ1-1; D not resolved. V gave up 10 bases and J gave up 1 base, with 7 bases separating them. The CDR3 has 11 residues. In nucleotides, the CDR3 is TGTGCCACATACAGGAACACTGAAGCTTTCTTT. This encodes CATYRNTEAFF.

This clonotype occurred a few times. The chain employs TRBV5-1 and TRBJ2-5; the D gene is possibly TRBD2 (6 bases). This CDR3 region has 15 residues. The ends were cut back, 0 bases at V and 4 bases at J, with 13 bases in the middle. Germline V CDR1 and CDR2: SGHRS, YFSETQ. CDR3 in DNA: TGCGCCAGCAGCTTGGGGGACGGGGGACCAGAGACCCAGTACTTC. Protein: CASSLGDGGPETQYF.

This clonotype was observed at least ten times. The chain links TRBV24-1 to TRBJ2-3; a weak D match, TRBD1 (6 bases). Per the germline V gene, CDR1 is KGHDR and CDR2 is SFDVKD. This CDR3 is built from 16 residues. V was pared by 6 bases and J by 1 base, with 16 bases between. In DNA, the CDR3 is TGTGCCACCAGTTCTACAGGGCTAGCACGCACAGATACGCAGTATTTT. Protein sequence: CATSSTGLARTDTQYF.

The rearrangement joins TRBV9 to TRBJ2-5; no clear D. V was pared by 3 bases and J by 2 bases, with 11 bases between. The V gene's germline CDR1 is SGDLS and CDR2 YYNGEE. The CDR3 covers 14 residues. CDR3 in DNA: TGTGCCAGCAGCGCTCTAGATAATCAAGAGACCCAGTACTTC. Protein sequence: CASSALDNQETQYF.

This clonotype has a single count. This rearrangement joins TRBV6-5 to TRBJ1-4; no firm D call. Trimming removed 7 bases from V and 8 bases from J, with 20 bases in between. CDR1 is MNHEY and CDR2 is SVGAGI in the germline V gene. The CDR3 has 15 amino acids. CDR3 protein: CASKTYGGLREKLFF. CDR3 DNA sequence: TGTGCCAGCAAAACGTACGGCGGGTTGAGGGAAAAACTGTTTTTT.

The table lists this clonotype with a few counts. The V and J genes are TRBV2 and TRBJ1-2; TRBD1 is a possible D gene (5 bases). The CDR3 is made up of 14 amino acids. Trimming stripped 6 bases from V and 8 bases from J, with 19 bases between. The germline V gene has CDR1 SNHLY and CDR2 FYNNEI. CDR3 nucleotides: TGTGCCAGCAGCTCGGACATTTTCTTGGGAGGCTACACCTTC. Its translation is CASSSDIFLGGYTF.

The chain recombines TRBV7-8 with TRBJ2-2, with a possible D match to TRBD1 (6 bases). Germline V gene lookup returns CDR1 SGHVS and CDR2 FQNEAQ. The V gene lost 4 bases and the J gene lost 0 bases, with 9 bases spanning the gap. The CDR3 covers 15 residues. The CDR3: CASSSDSANTGELFF. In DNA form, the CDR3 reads TGTGCCAGCAGCTCGGACAGCGCGAACACCGGGGAGCTGTTTTTT.

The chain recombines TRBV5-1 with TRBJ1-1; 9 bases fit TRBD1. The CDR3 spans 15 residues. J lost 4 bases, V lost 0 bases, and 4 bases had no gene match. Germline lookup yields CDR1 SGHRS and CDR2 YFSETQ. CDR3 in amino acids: CASSLVVGQGTEAFF. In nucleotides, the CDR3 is TGCGCCAGCAGCTTGGTTGTGGGACAGGGCACTGAAGCTTTCTTT.

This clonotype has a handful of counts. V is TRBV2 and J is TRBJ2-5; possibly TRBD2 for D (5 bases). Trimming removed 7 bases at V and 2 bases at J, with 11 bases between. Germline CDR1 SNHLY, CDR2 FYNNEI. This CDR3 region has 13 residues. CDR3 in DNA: TGTGCCAGCAAGGCTGGAGGACAAGAGACCCAGTACTTC. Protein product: CASKAGGQETQYF. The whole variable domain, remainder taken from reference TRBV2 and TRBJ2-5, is EPEVTQTPSHQVTQMGQEVILRCVPISNHLYFYWYRQILGQKVEFLVSFYNNEISEKSEIFDDQFSVERPDGSNFTLKIRSTKLEDSAMYFCASKAGGQETQYFGPGTRLLVL.

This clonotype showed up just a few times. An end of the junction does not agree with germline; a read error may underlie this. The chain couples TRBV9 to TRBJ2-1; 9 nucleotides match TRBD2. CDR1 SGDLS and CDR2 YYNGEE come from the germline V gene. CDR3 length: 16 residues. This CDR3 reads CASSVQGTSSHNEQFF. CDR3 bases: TGTGCCAGCAGCGTCCAGGGGACTAGCTCCCACAATGAGCAGTTCTTC.

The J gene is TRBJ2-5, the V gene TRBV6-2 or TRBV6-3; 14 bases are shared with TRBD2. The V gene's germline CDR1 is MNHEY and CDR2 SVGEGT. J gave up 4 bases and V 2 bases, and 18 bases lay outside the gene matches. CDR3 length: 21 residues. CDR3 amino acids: CASSYPGTSGSSSLLRETQYF. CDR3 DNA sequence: TGTGCCAGCAGTTACCCCGGGACTAGCGGGAGTTCTTCACTTCTGCGAGAGACCCAGTACTTC.

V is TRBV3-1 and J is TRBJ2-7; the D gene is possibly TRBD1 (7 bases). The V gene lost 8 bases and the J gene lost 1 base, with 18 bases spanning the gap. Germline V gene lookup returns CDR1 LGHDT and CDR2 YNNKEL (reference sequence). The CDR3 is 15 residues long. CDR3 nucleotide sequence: TGTGCCAGCTCAATCCCACAGGGGAGGTCCTACGAGCAGTACTTC. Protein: CASSIPQGRSYEQYF.

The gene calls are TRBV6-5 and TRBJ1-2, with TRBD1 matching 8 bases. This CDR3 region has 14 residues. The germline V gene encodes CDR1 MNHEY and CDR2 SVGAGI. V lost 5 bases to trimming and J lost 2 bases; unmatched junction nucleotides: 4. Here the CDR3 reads CASSRQGSNYGYTF. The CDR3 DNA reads TGTGCCAGCAGTCGACAGGGGTCGAACTATGGCTACACCTTC.

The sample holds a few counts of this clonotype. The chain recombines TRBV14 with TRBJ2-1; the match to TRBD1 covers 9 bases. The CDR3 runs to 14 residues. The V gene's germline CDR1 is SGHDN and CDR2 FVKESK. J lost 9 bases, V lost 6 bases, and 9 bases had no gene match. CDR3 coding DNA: TGTGCCAGCAGATCCGGACAGGGGCTCGGTGAGCAGTTCTTC. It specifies CASRSGQGLGEQFF.

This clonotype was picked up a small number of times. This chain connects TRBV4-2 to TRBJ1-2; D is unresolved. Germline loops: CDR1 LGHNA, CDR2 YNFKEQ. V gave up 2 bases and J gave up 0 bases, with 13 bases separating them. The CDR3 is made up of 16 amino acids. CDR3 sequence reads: CASSQSAAEANYGYTF. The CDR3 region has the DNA TGTGCCAGCAGCCAATCTGCGGCAGAAGCTAACTATGGCTACACCTTC.

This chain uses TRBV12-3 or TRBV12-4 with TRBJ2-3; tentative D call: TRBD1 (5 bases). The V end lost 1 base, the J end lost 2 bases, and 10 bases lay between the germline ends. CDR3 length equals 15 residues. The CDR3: CASSLGTPLTDTQYF. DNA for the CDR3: TGTGCCAGCAGTTTAGGGACACCTCTCACAGATACGCAGTATTTT.

The CDR3 is CASRAQNTGELFF. The CDR3 nucleotides read TGTGCCAGCCGGGCGCAGAACACCGGGGAGCTGTTTTTT. The chain recombines TRBV9 with TRBJ2-2; D gene uncertain. V lost 7 bases and J lost 1, with 8 bases in between. The CDR3 sequence is 13 residues long. Germline CDR1 SGDLS, CDR2 YYNGEE.

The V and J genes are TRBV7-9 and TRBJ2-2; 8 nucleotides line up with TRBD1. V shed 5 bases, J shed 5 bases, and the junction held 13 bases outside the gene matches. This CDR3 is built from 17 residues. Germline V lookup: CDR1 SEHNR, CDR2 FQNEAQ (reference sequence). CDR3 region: CASSQTGGIRKTGELFF. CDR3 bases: TGTGCCAGCAGCCAAACAGGGGGAATCAGGAAAACCGGGGAGCTGTTTTTT.

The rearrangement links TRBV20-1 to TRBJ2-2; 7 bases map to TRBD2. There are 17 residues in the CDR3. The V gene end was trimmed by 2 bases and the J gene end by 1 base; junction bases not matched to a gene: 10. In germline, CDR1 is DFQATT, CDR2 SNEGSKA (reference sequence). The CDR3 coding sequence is TGCAGTGCTAGACCCTGGGGCGGGGGTGTGAACACCGGGGAGCTGTTTTTT. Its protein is CSARPWGGGVNTGELFF.